The sample holds one count of the clone carrying this T cell receptor beta chain. The data stem from a study of blood T cell repertoires in COVID-19. Study context: Samples of COVID-19 (acute and convalescent) were obtained from the United States, Italy and Spain.

In Seattle, patients joined the study during active infection and were tracked longitudinally. CDR1 MNHEY and CDR2 SVGAGI come from the germline V gene. The CDR3 covers 15 residues. Trimming at V came to 7 bases and at J to 3 bases, leaving 10 bases not matched to a gene. TCRdb's table, derived via immunoSEQ multiplex PCR, lists solely in-frame clones and lacks some. The sample holds 450,000 or so clones, about 91% seen once. This clonotype was sampled from a man aged 18 to 35 with COVID-19, enrolled during active disease. The sample taken for sequencing was peripheral blood. V gene TRBV6-5 combines with J gene TRBJ1-1; 8 bases match TRBD1. The CDR3 DNA follows: TGTGCCAGCATGACCGACAGGGGAGTGGACACTGAAGCTTTCTTT. Translation: CASMTDRGVDTEAFF.